This T cell receptor beta chain was observed in a study of blood T cells in healthy people across ages. Study in general: Researchers report that template switching captured about one barcoded beta molecule per two T cells.

Study-level findings and limits: Older age coincided with a roughly linear decline in TCR beta diversity per million T cells.

About this clonotype: Its antigen is undetermined.

Primers used in a second PCR of about 7 to 12 cycles were a sample-barcoded 5' primer and a J-beta primer mix. TCRdb reanalysed the 5' RACE reads using MiXCR and keeps one entry per CDR3 protein. The data hold about 800,000 distinct CDR3 sequences, with more than 20% observed a single time. These data were also filed under a second study, of T cells of mothers and their children.

The sequence came from a boy aged 10-17 years in good health. Sequences were obtained from blood.

The CDR3 DNA follows: TGTGCCAGCAGTTTATGGGAGGTCTTCGGCACAGATACGCAGTATTTT. This encodes CASSLWEVFGTDTQYF. This sequence joins TRBV12-3 or TRBV12-4 and TRBJ2-3, with a weak D call TRBD2 (6 bases). The V end lost 2 bases, the J end lost 1 base, and 13 bases lay between the germline ends. The CDR3 consists of 16 residues.